These 32 T cell receptor beta chains were sequenced from one sample in a study of T cell changes during pregnancy in multiple sclerosis. Sequencing used immunoSEQ multiplex PCR; TCRdb keeps in-frame clones, though not all of them. The repertoire includes about 30,000 clones, roughly 90% of them detected once, and roughly 0.6% sits in the top ten. Sequenced material: CD4+ T cells from peripheral blood mononuclear cells, taken in the third trimester of pregnancy. These receptors came from a female donor in good health, enrolled as a control in a pregnancy study.

This rearrangement joins TRBV12-5 to TRBJ2-2, with D possibly being TRBD1 (6 bases). The CDR3 runs 16 residues. The germline V gene has CDR1 LGHNT and CDR2 FRNRAP. V shed 9 bases and J shed 1 base, with 18 bases lying between them. For the CDR3, the DNA is TGTGCTAGCACCTCAACCGGGACACTGAACACCGGGGAGCTGTTTTTT. Translating it yields CASTSTGTLNTGELFF.

V is TRBV2 and J is TRBJ2-2; no definite D call. CDR1 and CDR2 (germline): SNHLY, FYNNEI. There are 12 residues in the CDR3. Trimming left V 8 bases short and J 4 bases short, with 8 bases between. The DNA of the CDR3 is TGTGCCAGCTCGGGTTTCACCGGGGAGCTGTTTTTT. Translation gives CASSGFTGELFF. The full variable domain, its missing parts supplied by reference TRBV2 and TRBJ2-2, is EPEVTQTPSHQVTQMGQEVILRCVPISNHLYFYWYRQILGQKVEFLVSFYNNEISEKSEIFDDQFSVERPDGSNFTLKIRSTKLEDSAMYFCASSGFTGELFFGEGSRLTVL.

The chain carries TRBV7-2 and TRBJ1-2; no clear D. This CDR3 spans 13 amino acids. CDR1 is SGHTA and CDR2 is FQGNSA in the germline V gene. Trimming cost V 5 bases and J 0 bases, with 7 bases left between them. In nucleotides, the CDR3 is TGTGCCAGCAGCCTCGGGACTAACTATGGCTACACCTTC. Its translation: CASSLGTNYGYTF.

This clone was counted once. The V and J genes are TRBV7-2 and TRBJ2-7; the match to TRBD1 covers 11 bases. The CDR3 is made up of 17 amino acids. Germline-derived CDR1 and CDR2 are SGHTA and FQGNSA. With V trimmed by 4 bases and J by 4 bases, 12 bases remained unmatched. DNA of the CDR3: TGTGCCAGCAGCTCCCAAGGGGTTGGACAGGGGGCTTACGAGCAGTACTTC. Residues: CASSSQGVGQGAYEQYF. The full variable domain, rest sourced from reference TRBV7-2 and TRBJ2-7, is GAGVSQSPSNKVTEKGKDVELRCDPISGHTALYWYRQSLGQGLEFLIYFQGNSAPDKSGLPSDRFSAERTGGSVSTLTIQRTQQEDSAVYLCASSSQGVGQGAYEQYFGPGTRLTVT.

In this sample, this clone turned up once. This chain connects TRBV11-3 to TRBJ2-5, with a tentative D call TRBD2 (6 bases). The CDR3 is 15 amino acids. Germline loops: CDR1 SGHNT, CDR2 YENEEA. Trimming took 6 bases from V and 5 from J, leaving 19 bases between them. The CDR3 DNA sequence: TGTGCCAGCAGAAACTCAGGGACTCCGGCGGAGACCCAGTACTTC. This sequence encodes CASRNSGTPAETQYF.

The rearrangement uses TRBV5-6 and TRBJ1-2, with D maybe TRBD1 (6 bases). Germline V gene data show CDR1 as SGHDT and CDR2 as YYEEEE. CDR3 length equals 17 residues. Trimming stripped 0 bases from V and 2 bases from J, with 17 bases between. CDR3 sequence: CASSLAMGQGRNYGYTF. The CDR3 nucleotides read TGTGCCAGCAGCTTGGCCATGGGGCAGGGGCGAAACTATGGCTACACCTTC.

The chain uses TRBV11-3 and TRBJ2-5, with 8 nucleotides matching TRBD2. Per germline, CDR1 SGHNT and CDR2 YENEEA. The J segment lost 5 bases and the V segment lost 2 bases, leaving 16 bases of the junction unmatched. This CDR3 contains 18 residues. For the CDR3, the DNA is TGTGCCAGCAGCTTAAGCGGGACTAGGGCTTCCCTTGGGGAGACCCAGTACTTC. It is translated as CASSLSGTRASLGETQYF.

The chain uses TRBV7-9 and TRBJ2-5; D might be TRBD1 (6 bases). This CDR3 contains 14 residues. The V and J ends lost 1 base and 7 bases respectively, with 13 bases between them. Looked up from germline, CDR1 is SEHNR and CDR2 is FQNEAQ (reference sequence). CDR3 sequence reads: CASSLVAGDATQYF. In DNA, the CDR3 is TGTGCCAGCAGCTTAGTGGCAGGGGATGCGACCCAGTACTTC.

The J gene is TRBJ1-1, the V gene TRBV18; 9 bases align to TRBD1. Germline V gene data show CDR1 as KGHSH and CDR2 as LQKENI. This CDR3 has 14 residues. Trimming took 3 bases from V and 4 from J; bases not matched to a gene: 3. CDR3 residues: CASSPSTGGTEAFF. The CDR3 DNA is TGTGCCAGCTCACCGTCGACAGGGGGCACTGAAGCTTTCTTT.

The V call is TRBV2, the J call TRBJ2-7, with D perhaps TRBD1 (6 bases). CDR3 length: 16 residues. V was clipped by 8 bases and J by 0 bases, with 20 bases between them. Germline-derived CDR1 and CDR2 are SNHLY and FYNNEI. For the CDR3, the DNA is TGTGCCAGCGGACTGATGACAGGTACACGCTCCTACGAGCAGTACTTC. As protein: CASGLMTGTRSYEQYF.

This chain joins TRBV5-4 and TRBJ2-5, with TRBD1 as a possible D gene (5 bases). Germline loops: CDR1 SGHNT, CDR2 YYREEE (reference sequence). The V and J ends lost 0 bases and 5 bases respectively, with 8 bases between them. There are 13 residues in the CDR3. Here the CDR3 reads CASSLGRAETQYF. The DNA of the CDR3 is TGTGCCAGCAGCTTGGGCAGGGCGGAGACCCAGTACTTC. The whole variable domain, remainder taken from reference TRBV5-4 and TRBJ2-5, is ETGVTQSPTHLIKTRGQQVTLRCSSQSGHNTVSWYQQALGQGPQFIFQYYREEENGRGNFPPRFSGLQFPNYSSELNVNALELDDSALYLCASSLGRAETQYFGPGTRLLVL.

The chain combines TRBV6-6 with TRBJ2-5; D is ambiguous. Germline CDR1 reads MNHNY; CDR2 reads SVGAGI (reference sequence). The CDR3 length is 10 residues. The CDR3 coding sequence is TGTGCATCGTCGCGGGAGACCCAGTACTTC. It codes for CASSRETQYF.

The chain couples TRBV6-6 to TRBJ1-1, with 7 nucleotides matching TRBD1. The germline V gene encodes CDR1 MNHNY and CDR2 SVGAGI (reference sequence). The CDR3 is 13 residues long. V was clipped by 2 bases and J by 11 bases; unmatched bases: 8. The CDR3 here is CASSYPGQSVAFF. The CDR3 region has the DNA TGTGCCAGCAGTTACCCGGGACAGTCGGTCGCTTTCTTT.

V is TRBV25-1 and J is TRBJ1-5; D is unresolved. CDR3 length: 14 amino acids. The V end lost 1 base, the J end lost 5 bases, and 9 bases lay between the germline ends. Germline V lookup: CDR1 MGHDK, CDR2 SYGVNS. The CDR3 is CASSESGFYQPQHF. The CDR3 nucleotides read TGTGCCAGCAGTGAATCAGGTTTCTATCAGCCCCAGCATTTT.

The chain links TRBV4-2 to TRBJ2-5, with a tentative D call TRBD2 (5 bases). The CDR3 has 15 residues. The V gene's germline CDR1 is LGHNA and CDR2 YNFKEQ. Deletions cut 2 bases from V and 5 bases from J, with 15 bases between. Here the CDR3 reads CASSQRGLSEETQYF. CDR3 coding DNA: TGTGCCAGCAGCCAAAGAGGACTTAGCGAGGAGACCCAGTACTTC.

The chain carries TRBV7-9 and TRBJ2-3; D is undetermined. Germline CDR1 reads SEHNR; CDR2 reads FQNEAQ (reference sequence). The length of the CDR3 is 15 residues. Trimming cost V 4 bases and J 4 bases, with 15 bases left between them. This CDR3 reads CASSSPVTNADTQYF. The CDR3, as DNA: TGTGCCAGCAGCTCCCCGGTCACTAATGCAGATACGCAGTATTTT.

Here the CDR3 DNA reads TGTGCCAGGTCCAGGGTGGCCAAAAACATTCAGTACTTC. Its protein product is CARSRVAKNIQYF. The gene calls are TRBV6-4 and TRBJ2-4; D possibly corresponds to TRBD1 (5 bases). V was cut by 9 bases and J by 1 base, with 10 bases left in between. Germline-derived CDR1 and CDR2 are MRHNA and SNTAGT. CDR3 size: 13 residues.

The table lists this clone with a count of one. The chain recombines TRBV30 with TRBJ1-2; possibly TRBD1 for D (6 bases). The germline CDR1 and CDR2 sequences are GTSNPN and SVGIG (reference sequence). V shed 3 bases and J shed 4 bases, with 9 bases lying between them. This CDR3 region has 12 residues. CDR3 loop: CAWSDRSYGYTF. The CDR3 region has the DNA TGTGCCTGGAGCGACAGGAGCTATGGCTACACCTTC.

The chain is built from TRBV7-9 and TRBJ2-6, with a possible D match to TRBD2 (6 bases). This CDR3 region has 16 residues. Trimming pared 6 bases from V and 0 bases from J, leaving 12 bases between. CDR1 is SEHNR, CDR2 FQNEAQ, per germline (reference sequence). This CDR3 reads CASSTAGSSGANVLTF. The CDR3 DNA reads as TGTGCCAGCAGTACTGCGGGGAGCTCTGGGGCCAACGTCCTGACTTTC.

In its sample, this clone was seen a few times. The chain has TRBV7-9 and TRBJ2-5; 9 positions match TRBD1. The CDR3 is made up of 13 amino acids. CDR1 SEHNR and CDR2 FQNEAQ come from the germline V gene (reference sequence). V trimming: 3 bases; J trimming: 7 bases; junction bases outside the gene matches: 3. The DNA of the CDR3 is TGTGCCAGCAGCTTGACAGGGGGGGTGACCCAGTACTTC. Protein: CASSLTGGVTQYF.

The chain is built from TRBV9 and TRBJ2-3; the D gene is possibly TRBD1 (6 bases). The ends were cut back, 0 bases at V and 2 bases at J, with 10 bases in the middle. Per the germline V gene, CDR1 is SGDLS and CDR2 is YYNGEE. The CDR3 is made up of 15 amino acids. The CDR3 loop is CASSVGGHLTDTQYF. The DNA for the CDR3 is TGTGCCAGCAGCGTAGGGGGACACCTCACAGATACGCAGTATTTT.

The chain joins TRBV15 to TRBJ1-3; weak D call: TRBD1 (6 bases). With 1 base removed from V and 0 bases from J, the gap between germline ends came to 13 bases. From germline, CDR1 is LNHNV and CDR2 YYDKDF (reference sequence). The CDR3 contains 17 residues. CDR3: CATSRGGQFVSGNTIYF. The CDR3 DNA follows: TGTGCCACCAGCAGAGGGGGGCAGTTTGTCTCTGGAAACACCATATATTTT.

The CDR3 DNA reads TGTGCCAGCAGCTTAGTCCTTCTGGCGGGGGACCACCAAGAGACCCAGTACTTC. This codes for CASSLVLLAGDHQETQYF. The chain links TRBV7-9 to TRBJ2-5, with 7 bases that match TRBD2. CDR3 size: 18 residues. V lost 1 base and J lost 0; bases outside the gene matches: 11. Germline CDR1 and CDR2: SEHNR and FQNEAQ (reference sequence). The whole variable domain, filled in from reference TRBV7-9 and TRBJ2-5, reads DTGVSQNPRHKITKRGQNVTFRCDPISEHNRLYWYRQTLGQGPEFLTYFQNEAQLEKSRLLSDRFSAERPKGSFSTLEIQRTEQGDSAMYLCASSLVLLAGDHQETQYFGPGTRLLVL.

The rearrangement links TRBV12-5 to TRBJ2-1, with TRBD1 matching 8 bases. V lost 6 bases and J lost 6; bases outside the gene matches: 10. There are 15 residues in the CDR3. Germline V gives CDR1 LGHNT, CDR2 FRNRAP. The CDR3 DNA reads TGTGCTAGTGGCAAAGGACAGGGTTCGGGCAATGAGCAGTTCTTC. Translating gives CASGKGQGSGNEQFF.

The rearrangement joins TRBV19 to TRBJ2-3; TRBD2 agrees at 7 bases. Germline lookup yields CDR1 LNHDA and CDR2 SQIVND (reference sequence). Trimming removed 4 bases from V and 10 bases from J; junction bases left unmatched: 2. The CDR3 spans 11 residues. CDR3 DNA: TGTGCCAGTAGTAGAGCGGGGTCGCAGTATTTT. This encodes CASSRAGSQYF.

This rearrangement joins TRBV28 to TRBJ1-1, with 10 bases matching TRBD1. The germline V gene encodes CDR1 MDHEN and CDR2 SYDVKM. The CDR3 has 13 amino acids. Unmatched junction bases numbered 5, after V lost 2 bases and J lost 11 bases. Written as DNA, the CDR3 is TGTGCCAGCAGTTTAGACAGGGGGCTAGTGGCTTTCTTT. Protein: CASSLDRGLVAFF.

The genes are TRBV7-2 and TRBJ2-2; 15 bases are a match to TRBD2. The CDR3 covers 14 residues. Germline-derived CDR1 and CDR2 are SGHTA and FQGNSA. Trimming at V came to 5 bases and at J to 13 bases, leaving 5 bases not matched to a gene. CDR3 in DNA: TGTGCCAGCAGCAGCGGGACTAGCGGGAGGTCGCTGTTTTTT. Translating gives CASSSGTSGRSLFF. Using reference TRBV7-2 and TRBJ2-2 for the parts outside the CDR3, the full variable domain is GAGVSQSPSNKVTEKGKDVELRCDPISGHTALYWYRQSLGQGLEFLIYFQGNSAPDKSGLPSDRFSAERTGGSVSTLTIQRTQQEDSAVYLCASSSGTSGRSLFFGEGSRLTVL.

The chain employs TRBV19 and TRBJ2-1; D gene ambiguous. V was clipped by 3 bases and J by 9 bases, with 15 bases between them. This CDR3 has 14 residues. Germline lookup yields CDR1 LNHDA and CDR2 SQIVND (reference sequence). CDR3 amino acids: CASSIALGEGEQFF. CDR3 DNA sequence: TGTGCCAGTAGTATTGCCCTAGGAGAAGGTGAGCAGTTCTTC.

The chain joins TRBV27 to TRBJ1-4, with 8 bases lining up with TRBD1. CDR1 and CDR2 (germline): MNHEY, SMNVEV (reference sequence). The CDR3 is 16 residues long. V lost 4 bases and J lost 0; bases outside the gene matches: 4. Here the CDR3 DNA reads TGTGCCAGCAGTTCGAAGACAGGGGCAACTAATGAAAAACTGTTTTTT. It translates to CASSSKTGATNEKLFF.

V and J are TRBV6-5 and TRBJ1-2; D might be TRBD1 (5 bases). The CDR3 spans 13 residues. With 5 bases removed from V and 1 base from J, the gap between germline ends came to 8 bases. The germline CDR1 and CDR2 sequences are MNHEY and SVGAGI. CDR3 amino acids: CASSNRNNYGYTF. The DNA of the CDR3 is TGTGCCAGCAGTAACAGGAATAACTATGGCTACACCTTC.

The CDR3 spells CASRALGGTEAFF. In DNA form, the CDR3 reads TGCGCCAGCAGGGCCCTAGGCGGCACTGAAGCTTTCTTT. This chain links TRBV4-1 with TRBJ1-1; D call uncertain. V lost 6 bases to trimming and J lost 4 bases, with 12 bases between them. Germline values: CDR1 MGHRA, CDR2 YSYEKL. The CDR3 contains 13 residues.

This clone was seen once. The V call is TRBV5-1, the J call TRBJ2-1; 8 nucleotides agree with TRBD1. V lost 3 bases to trimming and J lost 0 bases; unmatched junction nucleotides: 2. This CDR3 spans 15 amino acids. Per the germline V gene, CDR1 is SGHRS and CDR2 is YFSETQ. CDR3 in DNA: TGCGCCAGCAGCTCTACAGGGGGCTCCTACAATGAGCAGTTCTTC. This encodes CASSSTGGSYNEQFF.